A single sample gave rise to the 18 T cell receptor beta chains below, sequenced in a study of siplizumab effects on memory and regulatory T cells. The assay was immunoSEQ multiplex PCR, and TCRdb's table has in-frame clones only and misses some. The sample has approximately 120,000 clones, 90% to 95% seen once. Sequencing was performed on non-Treg CD4+ T cells sorted from blood. These receptors were obtained from a human donor in good health.

The chain uses TRBV5-1 and TRBJ2-1; 14 bases fit TRBD2. Germline-derived CDR1 and CDR2 are SGHRS and YFSETQ. J gave up 2 bases and V 0 bases, and 1 base lay outside the gene matches. This CDR3 is 17 amino acids long. The CDR3 DNA sequence: TGCGCCAGCAGCTTGGGACTAGCGGGGGGGACCTACAATGAGCAGTTCTTC. Its protein product is CASSLGLAGGTYNEQFF.

This clone was seen once. The chain has TRBV28 and TRBJ2-5; D unclear. Trimming stripped 5 bases from V and 6 bases from J, with 4 bases between. The CDR3 contains 10 residues. Germline CDR1 reads MDHEN; CDR2 reads SYDVKM. CDR3 in amino acids: CASSEKTQYF. In DNA form, the CDR3 reads TGTGCCAGCAGTGAAAAGACCCAGTACTTC.

The chain combines TRBV7-9 with TRBJ1-6, with 12 positions matching TRBD1. Germline V gene lookup returns CDR1 SEHNR and CDR2 FQNEAQ (reference sequence). The V gene end was trimmed by 5 bases and the J gene end by 1 base; junction bases not matched to a gene: 9. The CDR3 totals 19 residues. CDR3 region: CASSPGTGGAGSYNSPLHF. CDR3 in DNA: TGTGCCAGCAGCCCGGGGACAGGGGGCGCAGGGTCCTATAATTCACCCCTCCACTTT.

The V call is TRBV18, the J call TRBJ1-1; the D gene is possibly TRBD1 (5 bases). Germline CDR1 and CDR2: KGHSH and LQKENI. Trimming removed 8 bases at V and 1 base at J, with 11 bases between. CDR3 length equals 13 residues. As DNA, the CDR3 is TGTGCCAGCCATCATGACAGGAACACTGAAGCTTTCTTT. Protein product: CASHHDRNTEAFF.

This clone was observed a few times. V gene TRBV5-1 combines with J gene TRBJ1-1; no definite D call. With 0 bases removed from V and 1 base from J, the gap between germline ends came to 10 bases. This CDR3 is built from 15 residues. Germline-derived CDR1 and CDR2 are SGHRS and YFSETQ. In DNA, the CDR3 is TGCGCCAGCAGCTTGGATGGCAGAAAGAACACTGAAGCTTTCTTT. This translates into CASSLDGRKNTEAFF.

This sequence joins TRBV7-8 and TRBJ2-5, with 9 bases aligning to TRBD1. Looked up from germline, CDR1 is SGHVS and CDR2 is FQNEAQ. V shed 4 bases and J 2 bases; nucleotides not matched to a gene: 5. The CDR3 contains 15 residues. CDR3 protein: CASSWDRVGQETQYF. The CDR3 nucleotides read TGTGCCAGCAGCTGGGACAGGGTGGGACAAGAGACCCAGTACTTC.

The chain couples TRBV7-2 to TRBJ2-1; 12 nucleotides match TRBD2. The V segment lost 0 bases and the J segment 0 bases; nucleotides outside the gene matches: 3. CDR1 SGHTA and CDR2 FQGNSA come from the germline V gene. This CDR3 is 18 amino acids long. CDR3 in amino acids: CASSLARLAGDSYNEQFF. For the CDR3, the DNA is TGTGCCAGCAGCTTAGCCCGACTAGCGGGGGACTCCTACAATGAGCAGTTCTTC.

The J gene is TRBJ2-3, the V gene TRBV5-8; 9 bases agree with TRBD1. The V and J ends lost 2 bases and 2 bases, in that order; junction bases with no gene match: 6. Looked up from germline, CDR1 is SGHTS and CDR2 is YDEGEE. CDR3 size: 16 residues. The CDR3 loop reads CASSLVQGANTDTQYF. The CDR3 DNA reads as TGTGCCAGCAGCTTAGTACAGGGGGCTAACACAGATACGCAGTATTTT. The entire variable domain, with the rest obtained from reference TRBV5-8 and TRBJ2-3, is as follows: EAGVTQSPTHLIKTRGQQATLRCSPISGHTSVYWYQQALGLGLQFLLWYDEGEERNRGNFPPRFSGRQFPNYSSELNVNALELEDSALYLCASSLVQGANTDTQYFGPGTRLTVL.

The chain uses TRBV7-1 and TRBJ1-1; no clear D gene. TRBV7-1 has ORF status, its function being uncertain. The CDR3 is 12 amino acids. With 6 bases removed from V and 10 bases from J, the gap between germline ends came to 15 bases. DNA of the CDR3: TGTGCCAGCAGTCGGGCGGCGGGAGGAGCTTTCTTT. Translating it yields CASSRAAGGAFF.

The chain carries TRBV7-3 and TRBJ2-2; maybe TRBD1 (8 bases). The germline CDR1 and CDR2 sequences are SGHTA and FQGTGA. Trimming cost V 2 bases and J 4 bases, with 17 bases left between them. CDR3 size: 17 residues. CDR3 sequence reads: CASSLLGQGLPTGELFF. CDR3 DNA: TGTGCCAGCAGCTTATTAGGACAGGGACTACCCACCGGGGAGCTGTTTTTT.

V gene TRBV11-2 combines with J gene TRBJ2-7; D remains unclear. Germline assignment: CDR1 SGHAT and CDR2 FQNNGV. V was cut by 4 bases and J by 6 bases, with 13 bases left in between. The CDR3 covers 13 residues. DNA of the CDR3: TGTGCCAGCAGCTCCCAGGACCGCCCCGAGCAGTACTTC. Protein product: CASSSQDRPEQYF.

V gene TRBV5-1 combines with J gene TRBJ2-1, with a tentative D call TRBD2 (6 bases). Germline-derived CDR1 and CDR2 are SGHRS and YFSETQ. The V and J ends lost 2 bases and 0 bases respectively, with 12 bases between them. CDR3 length: 16 amino acids. CDR3 coding DNA: TGCGCCAGCAGCTTCTGGGGGGATAGCTCCTACAATGAGCAGTTCTTC. Translation: CASSFWGDSSYNEQFF.

V usage is TRBV28 and J usage is TRBJ1-1; TRBD1 agrees at 8 bases. This CDR3 comprises 16 residues. Germline loops: CDR1 MDHEN, CDR2 SYDVKM. Trimming at V came to 6 bases and at J to 4 bases, leaving 13 bases not matched to a gene. The CDR3 region is CASRRDRLIFGTEAFF. The CDR3, as DNA: TGTGCCAGCAGGCGGGACAGGTTGATCTTCGGCACTGAAGCTTTCTTT.

The chain couples TRBV7-6 to TRBJ2-3; D unresolved. Germline-derived CDR1 and CDR2 are SGHVS and FNYEAQ. V lost 5 bases and J lost 2, with 5 bases in between. This CDR3 region has 12 residues. The CDR3 coding sequence is TGTGCCAGCAGCAAGATCACAGATACGCAGTATTTT. Translating gives CASSKITDTQYF. Complete variable domain (other parts from reference TRBV7-6 and TRBJ2-3): GAGVSQSPRYKVTKRGQDVALRCDPISGHVSLYWYRQALGQGPEFLTYFNYEAQQDKSGLPNDRFSAERPEGSISTLTIQRTEQRDSAMYRCASSKITDTQYFGPGTRLTVL.

The chain employs TRBV14 and TRBJ2-7; D ambiguous. Germline CDR1 is SGHDN and CDR2 is FVKESK. The V end lost 7 bases, the J end lost 1 base, and 14 bases lay between the germline ends. There are 14 residues in the CDR3. The CDR3 is CASKVGYSSYEQYF. DNA of the CDR3: TGTGCCAGCAAAGTGGGGTACAGTTCCTACGAGCAGTACTTC.

This chain uses TRBV11-2 with TRBJ2-2, with 9 bases identical to TRBD1. V shed 5 bases and J 4 bases; nucleotides not matched to a gene: 8. The V gene's germline CDR1 is SGHAT and CDR2 FQNNGV. The CDR3 has 16 residues. The CDR3 coding sequence is TGTGCCAGCAGCCTCGGGACAGGGATAGGCACCGGGGAGCTGTTTTTT. Its protein is CASSLGTGIGTGELFF. Looking up the rest from reference TRBV11-2 and TRBJ2-2 gives the full variable domain: EAGVAQSPRYKIIEKRQSVAFWCNPISGHATLYWYQQILGQGPKLLIQFQNNGVVDDSQLPKDRFSAERLKGVDSTLKIQPAKLEDSAVYLCASSLGTGIGTGELFFGEGSRLTVL.

The V and J genes are TRBV9 and TRBJ2-3, with a possible D match to TRBD1 (5 bases). CDR3 size: 11 residues. V shed 3 bases and J shed 6 bases, with 5 bases lying between them. Germline-derived CDR1 and CDR2 are SGDLS and YYNGEE. CDR3: CASSEGDTQYF. CDR3 coding DNA: TGTGCCAGCAGCGAGGGGGATACGCAGTATTTT. Full variable domain (remainder filled in from reference TRBV9 and TRBJ2-3): DSGVTQTPKHLITATGQRVTLRCSPRSGDLSVYWYQQSLDQGLQFLIQYYNGEERAKGNILERFSAQQFPDLHSELNLSSLELGDSALYFCASSEGDTQYFGPGTRLTVL.

The chain joins TRBV7-7 to TRBJ2-7; no clear D gene. The CDR3 spans 14 residues. Trimming cost V 1 base and J 2 bases, with 9 bases left between them. Germline V gene data show CDR1 as SSHAT and CDR2 as FNYEAQ (reference sequence). The CDR3 here is CASSLGFGTYEQYF. The CDR3 DNA reads as TGTGCCAGCAGCTTAGGGTTCGGAACCTACGAGCAGTACTTC.